The clone carrying this T cell receptor (beta chain) was observed a handful of times. Its antigen is unknown. The source of the sample is a study of response to subunit inactivated influenza vaccine. Each CDR3 protein gets one entry after TCRdb re-called the RT-PCR reads with MiXCR. The data hold around 160,000 distinct CDR3 sequences, with approximately 11% observed a single time. The junction had 11 bases not matched to a gene; V was cut back by 0 bases and J by 4 bases. Germline-derived CDR1 and CDR2 are SGHNT and YYREEE (reference sequence). The CDR3 is 18 residues long. Study observations and caveats: Few new T cells, the authors suggested, are recruited by each seasonal influenza vaccination.

This receptor was identified in a man aged 50 to 60 who received an inactivated influenza vaccine. This sample comprised non-naive T cells sorted from PBMCs, obtained about 6 weeks after vaccination. The chain employs TRBV5-4 and TRBJ2-7, with TRBD2 matching 12 bases. As DNA, the CDR3 is TGTGCCAGCAGCTTGGACCCCGGCACTAGCGGGAGGATTTACGAGCAGTACTTC. This translates into CASSLDPGTSGRIYEQYF.